These 20 T cell receptor beta chains share one sample of origin, sequenced in a study of OX40 agonist ivuxolimab in advanced cancers. To prepare the library, the immunoSEQ multiplex PCR assay was applied. TCRdb stores this immuneACCESS table with in-frame sequences only. Part of the clones is absent; in the studies checked, under half of the shortfall reflects unresolved V genes, and no reason is known for the rest. A total of roughly 50,000 clones appear in this sample, 80% to 95% of them only once. The ten largest make up less than 7.5% of the sample. The input for sequencing was CD4+ or CD8+ T cells sorted from blood, taken in a trial of the OX40 agonist ivuxolimab. These TCRs come from an adult with an advanced solid tumor such as melanoma, head and neck, liver or kidney cancer.

This chain joins TRBV7-9 and TRBJ2-7; TRBD1 agrees at 9 bases. CDR1 and CDR2 from the germline V gene are SEHNR and FQNEAQ (reference sequence). The CDR3 extends over 14 amino acids. The trim removed 5 bases at V and 5 bases at J, leaving 7 bases unmatched. CDR3 region: CASSTPGQGNEQYV. DNA of the CDR3: TGTGCCAGCAGCACACCGGGACAGGGTAACGAGCAGTACGTC.

Here the CDR3 reads CASSFRGGDTGELFF. The CDR3 coding sequence is TGTGCCAGCAGCTTCCGAGGGGGTGACACCGGGGAGCTGTTTTTT. The chain recombines TRBV7-9 with TRBJ2-2; the D gene is possibly TRBD1 (6 bases). Trimming took off 3 bases at V and 3 bases at J, with 11 bases between the two ends. CDR1 and CDR2 (germline): SEHNR, FQNEAQ (reference sequence). This CDR3 contains 15 residues.

The chain joins TRBV25-1 to TRBJ2-2, with D unresolved. The V end lost 2 bases, the J end lost 5 bases, and 3 bases lay between the germline ends. The CDR3 length is 12 residues. The V gene's germline CDR1 is MGHDK and CDR2 SYGVNS. The CDR3 sequence: CASSELTGELFF. The CDR3, as DNA: TGTGCCAGCAGTGAACTTACCGGGGAGCTGTTTTTT.

The chain is built from TRBV5-4 and TRBJ2-7; possibly TRBD1 for D (6 bases). CDR1 and CDR2 (germline): SGHNT, YYREEE (reference sequence). This CDR3 is 13 amino acids long. The V and J ends lost 5 bases and 0 bases respectively, with 9 bases between them. The DNA for the CDR3 is TGTGCCAGCAGGCACAGGGACTCCTACGAGCAGTACTTC. Protein sequence: CASRHRDSYEQYF.

This chain joins TRBV10-3 and TRBJ2-7; tentatively, D is TRBD2 (5 bases). The V gene lost 6 bases and the J gene lost 2 bases, with 23 bases spanning the gap. Germline CDR1 is ENHRY and CDR2 is SYGVKD. The CDR3 length is 17 residues. CDR3 protein: CAISNARTDIGAYEQYV. Here the CDR3 DNA reads TGTGCCATCAGCAACGCCAGGACTGATATTGGGGCCTACGAGCAGTACGTC.

The chain joins TRBV10-3 to TRBJ1-1; 7 bases match TRBD1. The CDR3 loop spans 13 amino acids. CDR1 and CDR2 from the germline V gene are ENHRY and SYGVKD. J lost 10 bases, V lost 6 bases, and 11 bases had no gene match. For the CDR3, the DNA is TGTGCCATCAGGGTAGACAGGGAGGTAGGAGCTTTCTTT. Amino acid sequence: CAIRVDREVGAFF.

The chain combines TRBV6-7 with TRBJ1-5, with D hard to call. TRBV6-7 is reported as an ORF; its role is uncertain. The CDR3 sequence is 12 residues long. Trimming took off 9 bases at V and 11 bases at J, with 17 bases between the two ends. CDR3 protein: CASPYKDSAQHF. The DNA for the CDR3 is TGTGCCAGTCCCTACAAGGATTCAGCCCAGCATTTT.

The chain combines TRBV2 with TRBJ2-3; 14 bases agree with TRBD2. Germline lookup yields CDR1 SNHLY and CDR2 FYNNEI. CDR3 length equals 15 residues. Trimming took 7 bases from V and 5 from J; bases not matched to a gene: 5. DNA for the CDR3: TGTGCCAGCATAGGACTAGCGGGGGGCGTAGATACGCAGTATTTT. It encodes CASIGLAGGVDTQYF.

This clone was counted a few times. The V and J genes are TRBV2 and TRBJ2-7; TRBD2 aligns across 7 bases. This CDR3 contains 10 residues. The germline CDR1 and CDR2 sequences are SNHLY and FYNNEI. CDR3 loop: CASSARDYHV. The CDR3 nucleotides are TGTGCCAGCAGTGCAAGGGACTACCACGTC.

The sample holds one count of this clone. This chain connects TRBV9 to TRBJ1-5; no reliable D call. The CDR3 length is 14 residues. Deletions cut 0 bases from V and 0 bases from J, with 4 bases between. Germline V gene lookup returns CDR1 SGDLS and CDR2 YYNGEE. The CDR3 nucleotides are TGTGCCAGCAGCGTAGACGGTAGCAATCAGCCCCAGCATTTT. This translates into CASSVDGSNQPQHF.

The chain links TRBV7-8 to TRBJ1-3, with D tentatively TRBD1 (6 bases). The ends were cut back, 0 bases at V and 0 bases at J, with 6 bases in the middle. This CDR3 region has 15 residues. Looked up from germline, CDR1 is SGHVS and CDR2 is FQNEAQ. DNA of the CDR3: TGTGCCAGCAGCTTAGCACAGGGCTCTGGAAACACCATATATTTT. Protein product: CASSLAQGSGNTIYF.

The CDR3 region is CASSTTTSGGDNEQFF. The CDR3 DNA reads TGTGCCAGCAGCACAACGACTAGCGGGGGCGACAATGAGCAGTTCTTC. The rearrangement links TRBV11-2 to TRBJ2-1; 12 bases align to TRBD2. Germline assignment: CDR1 SGHAT and CDR2 FQNNGV. The ends lost 5 bases at V and 5 bases at J; junction bases unmatched: 7. This CDR3 has 16 amino acids.

The rearrangement links TRBV4-1 to TRBJ1-5; D remains ambiguous. V dropped 0 bases and J dropped 0 bases, with 6 bases sitting between them. The CDR3 loop spans 15 amino acids. Germline CDR1 MGHRA, CDR2 YSYEKL. The CDR3 nucleotides are TGCGCCAGCAGCCAAGAGGGAAATAGCAATCAGCCCCAGCATTTT. Its translation: CASSQEGNSNQPQHF.

The chain has TRBV6-1 and TRBJ2-3; possibly TRBD2 for D (6 bases). Germline V gene data show CDR1 as MNHNS and CDR2 as SASEGT. Trimming shortened V by 6 bases and J by 1 base, and 14 bases separated the two germline ends. CDR3 size: 15 residues. This CDR3 is CASSLGPSGTDTQYF. The CDR3 bases are TGTGCCAGCAGCCTGGGACCTAGCGGCACAGATACGCAGTATTTT.

V usage is TRBV4-2 and J usage is TRBJ2-1, with D maybe TRBD1 (6 bases). CDR1 LGHNA and CDR2 YNFKEQ come from the germline V gene. The CDR3 consists of 15 residues. Trimming cost V 1 base and J 8 bases, with 15 bases left between them. CDR3 nucleotides: TGTGCCAGCAGCCAAGCGTTACAGGGAAGCGATGAGCAGTTCTTC. This encodes CASSQALQGSDEQFF.

This chain uses TRBV19 with TRBJ1-1; D unresolved. Per germline, CDR1 LNHDA and CDR2 SQIVND (reference sequence). Trimming took off 6 bases at V and 2 bases at J, with 19 bases between the two ends. There are 16 residues in the CDR3. CDR3 loop: CASRRREESGNTEAFF. In DNA, the CDR3 is TGTGCCAGTAGACGTCGGGAAGAAAGCGGAAACACTGAAGCTTTCTTT. The full variable domain, completed using reference TRBV19 and TRBJ1-1, is DGGITQSPKYLFRKEGQNVTLSCEQNLNHDAMYWYRQDPGQGLRLIYYSQIVNDFQKGDIAEGYSVSREKKESFPLTVTSAQKNPTAFYLCASRRREESGNTEAFFGQGTRLTVV.

The chain has TRBV7-9 and TRBJ1-1; D ambiguous. The V end lost 3 bases, the J end lost 0 bases, and 8 bases lay between the germline ends. This CDR3 has 14 amino acids. Germline CDR1 is SEHNR and CDR2 is FQNEAQ (reference sequence). The CDR3 region is CASSFTEMNTEAFF. As DNA, the CDR3 is TGTGCCAGCAGCTTTACAGAGATGAACACTGAAGCTTTCTTT.

The rearrangement uses TRBV7-9 and TRBJ2-3; 8 nucleotides agree with TRBD1. The CDR3 is 17 amino acids. Germline trimming cut 5 bases from V and 6 bases from J; bases unmatched to any gene: 16. The germline gives CDR1 SEHNR, CDR2 FQNEAQ (reference sequence). CDR3 in amino acids: CASSPMDRAESVDTQYF. DNA of the CDR3: TGTGCCAGCAGCCCTATGGACAGGGCTGAGTCGGTGGATACGCAGTATTTT.

The chain recombines TRBV9 with TRBJ2-1, with 13 bases matching TRBD2. J was trimmed by 4 bases and V by 3 bases; bases with no gene match: 4. CDR1 and CDR2 (germline): SGDLS, YYNGEE. This CDR3 spans 16 amino acids. The CDR3 spells CASSERTSGGYNEQFF. CDR3 DNA: TGTGCCAGCAGCGAACGGACTAGCGGGGGTTACAATGAGCAGTTCTTC.

V usage is TRBV6-1 and J usage is TRBJ2-7; TRBD2 matches 7 bases. The CDR3 spans 13 residues. Germline-derived CDR1 and CDR2 are MNHNS and SASEGT. V shed 6 bases, J shed 3 bases, and the junction held 5 bases outside the gene matches. CDR3 nucleotide sequence: TGTGCCAGCAGGGGGGGGGATGGCTACGAGCAGTACGTC. It encodes CASRGGDGYEQYV.